The rows below give T cell receptor beta chains drawn from one sample of a study of identical twins. TCRdb reanalysed the 5' RACE reads using MiXCR and keeps one entry per CDR3 protein. The sample includes 1.5 million to 2 million distinct CDR3 sequences, around 33% of them seen just once. Sequences were obtained from cord blood. These receptors all stem from a newborn girl in good health. Each CDR3 is given with its conserved first and last residue. D genes are given only for firm matches. Clone size is given for some rows only: seen once, a few or many times, or a class if the clone is expanded.

V gene: TRBV2; J gene: TRBJ1-2; clone size: -; D gene: -; CDR3 protein: CASSDHRVYGYTF; CDR3 DNA: TGTGCCAGCAGTGATCACAGGGTATATGGCTACACCTTC
V gene: TRBV30; J gene: TRBJ1-2; clone size: -; D gene: -; CDR3 protein: CAWSRVGVYGYTF; CDR3 DNA: TGTGCCTGGAGTAGGGTAGGGGTCTATGGCTACACCTTC
V gene: TRBV5-1; J gene: TRBJ2-4; clone size: -; D gene: -; CDR3 protein: CASSLSAEATNIQYF; CDR3 DNA: TGCGCCAGCAGCTTGAGTGCTGAAGCCACAAACATTCAGTACTTC
V gene: TRBV20-1; J gene: TRBJ2-5; clone size: few; D gene: TRBD2; CDR3 protein: CSASPELAGSQETQYF; CDR3 DNA: TGCAGTGCTAGCCCCGAACTAGCGGGGTCACAAGAGACCCAGTACTTC
V gene: TRBV27; J gene: TRBJ2-2; clone size: -; D gene: -; CDR3 protein: CASSWGSNTGELFF; CDR3 DNA: TGTGCCAGCAGTTGGGGTTCGAACACCGGGGAGCTGTTTTTT
V gene: TRBV20-1; J gene: TRBJ2-7; clone size: -; D gene: TRBD2; CDR3 protein: CSALSGTTSYNEQYF; CDR3 DNA: TGCAGTGCCCTGTCCGGGACTACCTCCTACAATGAGCAGTACTTC
V gene: TRBV24-1; J gene: TRBJ2-1; clone size: -; D gene: -; CDR3 protein: CATSDFLAPRFGNEQFF; CDR3 DNA: TGTGCCACCAGTGATTTTCTAGCGCCCAGATTCGGCAATGAGCAGTTCTTC
V gene: TRBV7-8; J gene: TRBJ2-7; clone size: -; D gene: TRBD1; CDR3 protein: CASSSARTGKSYEQYF; CDR3 DNA: TGTGCCAGCAGCTCAGCTCGGACAGGGAAGTCCTACGAGCAGTACTTC
V gene: TRBV10-3; J gene: TRBJ2-7; clone size: -; D gene: -; CDR3 protein: CAISVDSGYEQYF; CDR3 DNA: TGTGCCATCAGTGTGGACAGCGGCTACGAGCAGTACTTC
V gene: TRBV25-1; J gene: TRBJ1-2; clone size: few; D gene: TRBD1; CDR3 protein: CASSELTGEDGYTF; CDR3 DNA: TGTGCCAGCAGTGAATTGACAGGGGAAGATGGCTACACCTTC
V gene: TRBV15; J gene: TRBJ1-4; clone size: few; D gene: -; CDR3 protein: CATSRHRGSTNEKLFF; CDR3 DNA: TGTGCCACCAGCAGGCATAGGGGGTCAACTAATGAAAAACTGTTTTTT
V gene: TRBV6-1; J gene: TRBJ2-3; clone size: -; D gene: -; CDR3 protein: CASSEGLPLADTQYF; CDR3 DNA: TGTGCCAGCAGTGAAGGACTACCCCTCGCAGATACGCAGTATTTT
V gene: TRBV12-3/TRBV12-4; J gene: TRBJ1-2; clone size: few; D gene: TRBD1; CDR3 protein: CASSPFGQGISGYTF; CDR3 DNA: TGTGCCAGCAGTCCGTTCGGACAGGGCATCTCTGGCTACACCTTC
V gene: TRBV6-6; J gene: TRBJ2-1; clone size: -; D gene: -; CDR3 protein: CASSAPGTPYNEQFF; CDR3 DNA: TGTGCCAGCAGTGCCCCCGGGACACCTTACAATGAGCAGTTCTTC
V gene: TRBV20-1; J gene: TRBJ2-3; clone size: once; D gene: TRBD1; CDR3 protein: CSARDRRQGTDTQYF; CDR3 DNA: TGCAGTGCTAGAGACAGGAGACAGGGAACAGATACGCAGTATTTT
V gene: TRBV15; J gene: TRBJ1-1; clone size: few; D gene: -; CDR3 protein: CATSVGRMNTEAFF; CDR3 DNA: TGTGCCACCAGCGTGGGACGGATGAACACTGAAGCTTTCTTT
V gene: TRBV28; J gene: TRBJ2-7; clone size: few; D gene: -; CDR3 protein: CASSFRQFDSYEQYF; CDR3 DNA: TGTGCCAGCAGTTTTAGGCAGTTCGACTCCTACGAGCAGTACTTC
V gene: TRBV27; J gene: TRBJ1-6; clone size: many; D gene: -; CDR3 protein: CASSLHGNSPLHF; CDR3 DNA: TGTGCCAGCAGTTTACACGGCAATTCACCCCTCCACTTT
V gene: TRBV20-1; J gene: TRBJ1-4; clone size: many; D gene: -; CDR3 protein: CSASGTTNEKLFF; CDR3 DNA: TGCAGTGCTAGCGGGACAACTAATGAAAAACTGTTTTTT
V gene: TRBV20-1; J gene: TRBJ2-1; clone size: few; D gene: TRBD2; CDR3 protein: CSARDSGAQSNEQFF; CDR3 DNA: TGCAGTGCTAGAGATAGCGGGGCTCAAAGCAATGAGCAGTTCTTC
V gene: TRBV6-1; J gene: TRBJ2-4; clone size: few; D gene: -; CDR3 protein: CASSEIEIAKNIQYF; CDR3 DNA: TGTGCCAGCAGTGAGATCGAGATAGCCAAAAACATTCAGTACTTC
V gene: TRBV21-1; J gene: TRBJ2-3; clone size: few; D gene: -; CDR3 protein: CASSKGVRNTQYF; CDR3 DNA: TGTGCCAGCAGCAAAGGGGTGCGAAATACGCAGTATTTT
V gene: TRBV6-5; J gene: TRBJ2-4; clone size: -; D gene: -; CDR3 protein: CASSYSTPGVDEQYF; CDR3 DNA: TGTGCCAGCAGTTACTCTACCCCGGGTGTGGATGAGCAGTACTTC
V gene: TRBV7-2; J gene: TRBJ2-1; clone size: once; D gene: TRBD2; CDR3 protein: CASSVFGGAYNEQFF; CDR3 DNA: TGTGCCAGCAGCGTATTCGGGGGGGCTTACAATGAGCAGTTCTTC
V gene: TRBV7-8; J gene: TRBJ2-1; clone size: many; D gene: -; CDR3 protein: CASRRAGSSYNEQFF; CDR3 DNA: TGTGCCAGCAGGAGGGCAGGAAGCTCCTACAATGAGCAGTTCTTC
V gene: TRBV7-2; J gene: TRBJ2-3; clone size: many; D gene: -; CDR3 protein: CASSNLAATTDTQYF; CDR3 DNA: TGTGCCAGCAGCAACCTAGCTGCCACCACAGATACGCAGTATTTT
V gene: TRBV7-9; J gene: TRBJ2-1; clone size: once; D gene: -; CDR3 protein: CASSYTVQETQFF; CDR3 DNA: TGTGCCAGCAGCTACACGGTCCAAGAGACCCAGTTCTTC
V gene: TRBV15; J gene: TRBJ2-1; clone size: -; D gene: -; CDR3 protein: CATSRDLYEQFF; CDR3 DNA: TGTGCCACCAGCAGAGATCTTTACGAGCAGTTCTTC
V gene: TRBV20-1; J gene: TRBJ2-3; clone size: few; D gene: -; CDR3 protein: CSASLAVLLGDTQYF; CDR3 DNA: TGCAGTGCTAGTTTGGCGGTTCTTCTCGGGGATACGCAGTATTTT
V gene: TRBV6-1; J gene: TRBJ2-7; clone size: few; D gene: -; CDR3 protein: CASSEGDSASYEQYF; CDR3 DNA: TGTGCCAGCAGTGAAGGGGATAGCGCCTCCTACGAGCAGTACTTC
V gene: TRBV10-3; J gene: TRBJ2-2; clone size: once; D gene: TRBD2; CDR3 protein: CATSEYGLAGTGELFF; CDR3 DNA: TGTGCCACCAGTGAGTACGGACTAGCGGGCACCGGGGAGCTGTTTTTT
V gene: TRBV6-1; J gene: TRBJ2-3; clone size: few; D gene: TRBD1; CDR3 protein: CASSPEGGDTQYF; CDR3 DNA: TGTGCCAGCAGTCCAGAAGGGGGCGATACGCAGTATTTT
V gene: TRBV27; J gene: TRBJ1-2; clone size: -; D gene: -; CDR3 protein: CASSPKRGTLTTYGYTF; CDR3 DNA: TGTGCCAGCAGCCCCAAGCGGGGGACACTAACTACCTATGGCTACACCTTC
V gene: TRBV20-1; J gene: TRBJ1-3; clone size: -; D gene: -; CDR3 protein: CSAPLGGSGNTIYF; CDR3 DNA: TGCAGTGCCCCGCTAGGGGGGTCTGGAAACACCATATATTTT
V gene: TRBV3-1; J gene: TRBJ1-6; clone size: -; D gene: -; CDR3 protein: CASSQAPGRGYSPLHF; CDR3 DNA: TGTGCCAGCAGCCAAGCCCCCGGCAGGGGATATTCACCCCTCCACTTT
V gene: TRBV29-1; J gene: TRBJ2-2; clone size: -; D gene: TRBD2; CDR3 protein: CSVEVVLAGESELFF; CDR3 DNA: TGCAGCGTTGAAGTAGTACTAGCGGGAGAGTCGGAGCTGTTTTTT
V gene: TRBV11-2; J gene: TRBJ2-3; clone size: few; D gene: -; CDR3 protein: CASSPRAGFSTDTQYF; CDR3 DNA: TGTGCCAGCAGCCCCAGGGCAGGGTTTAGCACAGATACGCAGTATTTT
V gene: TRBV7-2; J gene: TRBJ2-3; clone size: -; D gene: -; CDR3 protein: CAISLVGTPLPTDTQYF; CDR3 DNA: TGTGCCATCAGCTTAGTCGGGACTCCGCTCCCGACAGATACGCAGTATTTT
V gene: TRBV20-1; J gene: TRBJ2-1; clone size: many; D gene: -; CDR3 protein: CSATTRDEQFF; CDR3 DNA: TGCAGTGCAACAACTAGGGACGAGCAGTTCTTC
V gene: TRBV7-8; J gene: TRBJ1-6; clone size: few; D gene: -; CDR3 protein: CASSSGGRIWNNSPLHF; CDR3 DNA: TGTGCCAGCAGCTCCGGGGGCAGAATTTGGAATAATTCACCCCTCCACTTT
V gene: TRBV24-1; J gene: TRBJ1-5; clone size: -; D gene: -; CDR3 protein: CATSDSQQPQHF; CDR3 DNA: TGTGCCACCAGTGATTCCCAGCAGCCCCAGCATTTT
V gene: TRBV7-9; J gene: TRBJ1-2; clone size: -; D gene: -; CDR3 protein: CASSWGMPNYGYTF; CDR3 DNA: TGTGCCAGCAGCTGGGGGATGCCTAACTATGGCTACACCTTC
V gene: TRBV12-3/TRBV12-4; J gene: TRBJ2-2; clone size: few; D gene: -; CDR3 protein: CASSSHSKAGELFF; CDR3 DNA: TGTGCCAGCAGTAGTCACAGTAAGGCGGGGGAGCTGTTTTTT
V gene: TRBV25-1; J gene: TRBJ2-5; clone size: many; D gene: -; CDR3 protein: CASSGNRFEETQYF; CDR3 DNA: TGTGCCAGCAGTGGAAACAGGTTTGAAGAGACCCAGTACTTC
V gene: TRBV7-9; J gene: TRBJ1-5; clone size: -; D gene: -; CDR3 protein: CASSLAVSGGKRQPQHF; CDR3 DNA: TGTGCCAGCAGCTTAGCTGTATCGGGGGGCAAGCGGCAGCCCCAGCATTTT
V gene: TRBV2; J gene: TRBJ2-4; clone size: -; D gene: -; CDR3 protein: CASSEEGLAKNIQYF; CDR3 DNA: TGTGCCAGCAGTGAAGAGGGTCTAGCCAAAAACATTCAGTACTTC
V gene: TRBV14; J gene: TRBJ2-1; clone size: -; D gene: -; CDR3 protein: CASSKLEVAYNEQFF; CDR3 DNA: TGTGCCAGCAGCAAGCTTGAGGTGGCCTACAATGAGCAGTTCTTC
V gene: TRBV6-6; J gene: TRBJ1-4; clone size: few; D gene: -; CDR3 protein: CASSYSTQVDKLFF; CDR3 DNA: TGTGCCAGCAGTTACTCGACCCAGGTAGACAAACTGTTTTTT
V gene: TRBV20-1; J gene: TRBJ2-3; clone size: few; D gene: -; CDR3 protein: CSAKGRGDTQYF; CDR3 DNA: TGCAGTGCTAAAGGCCGGGGAGATACGCAGTATTTT
V gene: TRBV11-2; J gene: TRBJ2-7; clone size: -; D gene: TRBD2; CDR3 protein: CASSWGLARDYEQYF; CDR3 DNA: TGTGCCAGCAGCTGGGGACTAGCCCGGGACTACGAGCAGTACTTC
V gene: TRBV5-1; J gene: TRBJ2-3; clone size: many; D gene: -; CDR3 protein: CASSLGAASTDTQYF; CDR3 DNA: TGCGCCAGCAGCTTGGGGGCGGCTAGCACAGATACGCAGTATTTT
V gene: TRBV12-3/TRBV12-4; J gene: TRBJ1-5; clone size: -; D gene: -; CDR3 protein: CASLKGSNQPQHF; CDR3 DNA: TGTGCCAGCCTTAAGGGTAGCAATCAGCCCCAGCATTTT
V gene: TRBV20-1; J gene: TRBJ1-5; clone size: -; D gene: -; CDR3 protein: CSAKLGGQPQHF; CDR3 DNA: TGCAGTGCCAAACTGGGTGGTCAGCCCCAGCATTTT
V gene: TRBV6-5; J gene: TRBJ2-5; clone size: many; D gene: TRBD2; CDR3 protein: CASRRTSGTLVETQYF; CDR3 DNA: TGTGCCAGCAGACGGACTAGCGGGACCTTAGTAGAGACCCAGTACTTC
V gene: TRBV19; J gene: TRBJ2-2; clone size: -; D gene: -; CDR3 protein: CASSPRTTGNTGELFF; CDR3 DNA: TGTGCCAGTAGTCCACGCACAACAGGGAACACCGGGGAGCTGTTTTTT
V gene: TRBV28; J gene: TRBJ1-5; clone size: -; D gene: TRBD1; CDR3 protein: CASSLGTGFENQPQHF; CDR3 DNA: TGTGCCAGCAGTTTAGGGACAGGGTTTGAAAACCAGCCCCAGCATTTT
V gene: TRBV7-9; J gene: TRBJ2-3; clone size: -; D gene: -; CDR3 protein: CASSSQRSTDTQYF; CDR3 DNA: TGTGCCAGCAGCTCGCAGCGGAGCACAGATACGCAGTATTTT
V gene: TRBV29-1; J gene: TRBJ2-1; clone size: few; D gene: -; CDR3 protein: CSVRRAMNNEQFF; CDR3 DNA: TGCAGCGTTAGGAGGGCCATGAATAATGAGCAGTTCTTC
V gene: TRBV27; J gene: TRBJ1-5; clone size: -; D gene: -; CDR3 protein: CASSLRPRAFNQPQHF; CDR3 DNA: TGTGCCAGCAGTTTGCGACCTCGGGCCTTCAATCAGCCCCAGCATTTT